The present T cell receptor beta chain was sequenced within a study of long-term antiretroviral therapy in people with HIV. Researchers ran immunoSEQ v3.0 at survey level. Assay: immunoSEQ multiplex PCR; the TCRdb copy retains only in-frame clones and omits some. The table lists some 14,000 clones, about four fifths of them singletons. V was pared by 9 bases and J by 5 bases, with 19 bases between. Germline V gene sequence: CDR1 SGHTA, CDR2 FQGNSA. The CDR3 is 15 amino acids. The source of this sequence is a middle-aged man with HIV. The starting material was unsorted PBMCs, obtained just before starting antiretroviral therapy. The chain joins TRBV7-2 to TRBJ2-2, with TRBD2 as a possible D gene (5 bases). The CDR3 spells CARPSGMSPTGELFF. Written as DNA, the CDR3 is TGTGCCAGACCTTCCGGGATGTCGCCTACCGGGGAGCTGTTTTTT.